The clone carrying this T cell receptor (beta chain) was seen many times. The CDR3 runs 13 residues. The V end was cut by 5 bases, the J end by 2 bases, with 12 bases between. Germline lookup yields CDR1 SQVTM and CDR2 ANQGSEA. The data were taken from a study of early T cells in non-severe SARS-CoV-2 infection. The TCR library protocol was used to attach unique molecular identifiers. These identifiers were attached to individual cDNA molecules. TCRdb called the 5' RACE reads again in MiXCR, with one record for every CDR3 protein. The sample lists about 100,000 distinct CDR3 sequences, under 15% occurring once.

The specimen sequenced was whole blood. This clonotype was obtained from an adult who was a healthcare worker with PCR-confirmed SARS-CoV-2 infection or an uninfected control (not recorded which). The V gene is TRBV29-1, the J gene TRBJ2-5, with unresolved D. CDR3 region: CSVPDQVQETQYF. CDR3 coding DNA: TGCAGCGTTCCAGATCAGGTTCAAGAGACCCAGTACTTC.